Included here is one TCR beta chain sequence, with context. Its antigen remains unidentified. V was pared by 5 bases and J by 8 bases, with 11 bases of the junction left unmatched. This CDR3 has 15 residues. Germline V lookup: CDR1 SEHNR, CDR2 FQNEAQ (reference sequence). Assay: immunoSEQ multiplex PCR; the TCRdb copy retains only in-frame clones and omits some. Of under 95,000 clones listed, more than 70% are singletons. The data are from a study of OX40 agonist ivuxolimab in advanced cancers. The study, taken as a whole, reports: Which antigen the expanded peripheral T cells recognized is unknown.

The rearrangement uses TRBV7-9 and TRBJ2-2, with 7 bases fitting TRBD1. This receptor was identified in an adult with an advanced solid tumor such as melanoma, head and neck, liver or kidney cancer. The sample here was CD4+ or CD8+ T cells sorted from blood, taken in a trial of the OX40 agonist ivuxolimab. The CDR3 coding sequence is TGTGCCAGCAGCCGAACTACAGGGGTCGGTGGGGAGCTGTTTTTT. It yields the protein CASSRTTGVGGELFF.